A single sample is the source of the 27 T cell receptor beta chains below, sequenced in a study of cytomegalovirus exposure and HLA in healthy donors. 60 Vbeta and 13 Jbeta primers were used in PCR. Repertoires were generated with immunoSEQ multiplex PCR, while TCRdb's copy carries only in-frame clones and drops some. Among about 120,000 clones listed, approximately 8% were seen once. Sequenced material: PBMCs. These receptors originate from a woman aged 40-49 years in good health and CMV-seropositive.

This clone was counted between two and nine times. The gene calls are TRBV14 and TRBJ1-1; no definite D call. Germline V gene data show CDR1 as SGHDN and CDR2 as FVKESK. This CDR3 is 15 amino acids long. Trimming stripped 3 bases from V and 5 bases from J, with 16 bases between. The CDR3 DNA is TGTGCCAGCAGCCACCGCATAGAGGTTCGGACTGAAGCTTTCTTT. This encodes CASSHRIEVRTEAFF.

This clone showed up just a few times. Mismatch with germline at one junction end may stem from a read error. Different DNA sequences within this sample yield the same CDR3. V usage is TRBV10-3 and J usage is TRBJ1-2; TRBD1 matches at 10 bases. The germline gives CDR1 ENHRY, CDR2 SYGVKD. The CDR3 contains 17 residues. The CDR3 protein is CAISGGTGVPLNYGYTF. The DNA for the CDR3 is TGTGCCATCAGTGGTGGGACAGGGGTACCATTAAACTATGGTTACACCTTC.

The chain joins TRBV7-8 to TRBJ1-1; D not certain. The V gene lost 6 bases and the J gene lost 3 bases, with 14 bases spanning the gap. The CDR3 length is 14 residues. Germline loops: CDR1 SGHVS, CDR2 FQNEAQ. For the CDR3, the DNA is TGTGCCAGCAGAAACGCGGTGTCACACACTGAAGCTTTCTTT. It codes for CASRNAVSHTEAFF.

The chain is built from TRBV29-1 and TRBJ2-1, with TRBD1 identical over 10 bases. Germline lookup yields CDR1 SQVTM and CDR2 ANQGSEA. V shed 2 bases, J shed 12 bases, and the junction held 7 bases outside the gene matches. The CDR3 sequence is 13 residues long. CDR3 protein: CSVETLRTGGQFF. The CDR3 DNA reads as TGCAGCGTTGAAACCTTGAGGACAGGGGGGCAGTTCTTC.

The gene calls are TRBV6-5 and TRBJ2-7; possibly TRBD2 for D (5 bases). The CDR3 runs to 15 residues. Germline V gives CDR1 MNHEY, CDR2 SVGAGI. V was clipped by 6 bases and J by 0 bases, with 15 bases between them. CDR3 amino acids: CASRVRAVSSYEQYF. Here the CDR3 DNA reads TGTGCCAGCAGGGTGAGGGCTGTGAGCTCCTACGAGCAGTACTTC.

The chain combines TRBV6-5 with TRBJ1-1; a weak D match, TRBD1 (6 bases). The V end lost 4 bases, the J end lost 7 bases, and 13 bases lay between the germline ends. In germline, CDR1 is MNHEY, CDR2 SVGAGI. This CDR3 has 13 amino acids. The CDR3 nucleotides read TGTGCCAGCAGTTCCGAGACAGGAGATGAAGCTTTCTTT. It translates to CASSSETGDEAFF.

This rearrangement joins TRBV12-5 to TRBJ1-2; possibly TRBD1 for D (6 bases). CDR3 length: 14 residues. Germline CDR1 LGHNT, CDR2 FRNRAP. Between the trimmed V and J ends, which lost 1 base and 7 bases, there was a span of 13 bases. DNA of the CDR3: TGTGCTAGTGGTTTGGCCCACAGGGTTATTGGCTACACCTTC. It is translated as CASGLAHRVIGYTF.

In nucleotides, the CDR3 is TGTGCCAGCAGCTTGAGGGGTCGCGCTTTCTTT. The encoded protein is CASSLRGRAFF. This chain connects TRBV5-4 to TRBJ1-1; D may be TRBD1 (5 bases). V was shortened by 1 base and J by 11 bases, with 9 bases between the two germline ends. The CDR3 totals 11 residues. Looked up from germline, CDR1 is SGHNT and CDR2 is YYREEE (reference sequence).

The chain joins TRBV5-4 to TRBJ1-4; D might be TRBD1 (5 bases). V shed 4 bases and J shed 8 bases, with 15 bases lying between them. The CDR3 covers 14 residues. Per the germline V gene, CDR1 is SGHNT and CDR2 is YYREEE (reference sequence). CDR3 in DNA: TGTGCCAGCAGCCCGGCGGACGGGGGGGAAAAACTGTTTTTT. Translated, it gives CASSPADGGEKLFF.

This clone has a handful of counts. This chain connects TRBV30 to TRBJ1-4; D is possibly TRBD1 (5 bases). This CDR3 comprises 13 residues. The V end was cut by 2 bases, the J end by 4 bases, with 8 bases between. Germline loops: CDR1 GTSNPN, CDR2 SVGIG (reference sequence). CDR3: CAWSRQFNEKLFF. In DNA form, the CDR3 reads TGTGCCTGGAGTCGACAGTTTAATGAAAAACTGTTTTTT.

The chain uses TRBV10-3 and TRBJ1-2, with 10 bases that match TRBD1. J was trimmed by 8 bases and V by 2 bases; bases with no gene match: 5. The CDR3 covers 14 residues. Germline V gene data show CDR1 as ENHRY and CDR2 as SYGVKD. CDR3 amino acids: CAISETDRGLGYTF. The CDR3 DNA reads TGTGCCATCAGTGAGACGGACAGGGGGTTAGGCTACACCTTC.

This clone appeared a few times. The gene calls are TRBV5-4 and TRBJ1-2, with D perhaps TRBD1 (6 bases). CDR1 SGHNT and CDR2 YYREEE come from the germline V gene (reference sequence). Between the trimmed V and J ends, which lost 0 bases and 4 bases, there was a span of 13 bases. This CDR3 spans 15 amino acids. CDR3 region: CASSLAVGAAYGYTF. The CDR3 region has the DNA TGTGCCAGCAGCTTGGCCGTGGGGGCGGCCTATGGCTACACCTTC.

This clone turned up a few times. The chain combines TRBV5-1 with TRBJ2-5, with 8 positions matching TRBD1. V gave up 2 bases and J gave up 5 bases; unmatched junction bases: 5. Germline lookup yields CDR1 SGHRS and CDR2 YFSETQ. This CDR3 contains 14 residues. The CDR3 region is CASSFTGGRETQYF. The CDR3 DNA sequence: TGCGCCAGCAGCTTTACAGGGGGTAGGGAGACCCAGTACTTC.

This chain joins TRBV30 and TRBJ1-1, with 7 bases lining up with TRBD1. With V trimmed by 2 bases and J by 9 bases, 12 bases remained unmatched. The CDR3 is 14 residues long. The germline gives CDR1 GTSNPN, CDR2 SVGIG (reference sequence). The CDR3 DNA sequence: TGTGCCTGGAGTTTAGCAACGCGACAGGGTCAAGCTTTCTTT. This gives the protein CAWSLATRQGQAFF. Full variable domain (remainder filled in from reference TRBV30 and TRBJ1-1): SQTIHQWPATLVQPVGSPLSLECTVEGTSNPNLYWYRQAAGRGLQLLFYSVGIGQISSEVPQNLSASRPQDRQFILSSKKLLLSDSGFYLCAWSLATRQGQAFFGQGTRLTVV.

The gene calls are TRBV5-1 and TRBJ1-1; maybe TRBD1 (5 bases). This CDR3 is 15 amino acids long. With 4 bases removed from V and 7 bases from J, the gap between germline ends came to 20 bases. Germline values: CDR1 SGHRS, CDR2 YFSETQ. CDR3 sequence (DNA): TGCGCCAGCAGCATTTCCGGGACTGAGAACGGTGAAGCTTTCTTT. Translating it yields CASSISGTENGEAFF.

This clone came up a few times. V usage is TRBV30 and J usage is TRBJ2-4, with D possibly TRBD1 on 5 matching bases. V shed 0 bases and J shed 0 bases, with 12 bases lying between them. This CDR3 has 16 residues. Germline V lookup: CDR1 GTSNPN, CDR2 SVGIG (reference sequence). The CDR3 protein is CAWSVQTVIAKNIQYF. The CDR3, as DNA: TGTGCCTGGAGTGTCCAGACAGTCATAGCCAAAAACATTCAGTACTTC.

This clone was observed a handful of times. The J gene is TRBJ1-1, the V gene TRBV11-2; D remains ambiguous. Germline CDR1 is SGHAT and CDR2 is FQNNGV. Trimming pared 3 bases from V and 1 base from J, leaving 6 bases between. This CDR3 comprises 13 residues. DNA of the CDR3: TGTGCCAGCAGCTTTATTAGGAACACTGAAGCTTTCTTT. It encodes CASSFIRNTEAFF.

This rearrangement joins TRBV9 to TRBJ1-1; a possible D gene is TRBD1 (5 bases). Per germline, CDR1 SGDLS and CDR2 YYNGEE. The length of the CDR3 is 14 residues. Trimming removed 2 bases at V and 1 base at J, with 9 bases between. CDR3 bases: TGTGCCAGCAGCGTCAGTCAGGGGAACACTGAAGCTTTCTTT. It specifies CASSVSQGNTEAFF.

This clone was counted between two and nine times. This chain uses TRBV27 with TRBJ2-3; D remains unclear. Trimming shortened V by 5 bases and J by 2 bases, and 5 bases separated the two germline ends. The CDR3 has 12 amino acids. Per germline, CDR1 MNHEY and CDR2 SMNVEV (reference sequence). CDR3 loop: CASSPSTDTQYF. CDR3 sequence (DNA): TGTGCCAGCAGTCCCTCCACAGATACGCAGTATTTT.

The gene calls are TRBV12-5 and TRBJ2-1, with TRBD2 matching 9 bases. Germline lookup yields CDR1 LGHNT and CDR2 FRNRAP. The junction had 0 bases not matched to a gene; V was cut back by 5 bases and J by 7 bases. CDR3 length: 12 amino acids. CDR3 loop: CASGLAGNEQFF. The CDR3 DNA sequence: TGTGCTAGTGGTCTAGCGGGGAATGAGCAGTTCTTC.

This clone was observed a handful of times. The chain couples TRBV28 to TRBJ1-4; 11 bases are a match to TRBD1. The germline CDR1 and CDR2 sequences are MDHEN and SYDVKM. V lost 5 bases to trimming and J lost 0 bases; unmatched junction nucleotides: 5. The CDR3 sequence is 17 residues long. This chain's CDR3 is CASSPGQGVPTNEKLFF. CDR3 DNA: TGTGCCAGCAGTCCGGGACAGGGGGTTCCAACTAATGAAAAACTGTTTTTT. Combining the CDR3 with reference TRBV28 and TRBJ1-4 gives the whole variable domain DVKVTQSSRYLVKRTGEKVFLECVQDMDHENMFWYRQDPGLGLRLIYFSYDVKMKEKGDIPEGYSVSREKKERFSLILESASTNQTSMYLCASSPGQGVPTNEKLFFGSGTQLSVL.

The chain combines TRBV7-3 with TRBJ1-6; D is unclear. V was trimmed by 0 bases and J by 7 bases, leaving 10 bases between them. Germline CDR1 SGHTA, CDR2 FQGTGA. The CDR3 contains 15 residues. This CDR3 reads CASSLTFGTNSPLHF. As DNA, the CDR3 is TGTGCCAGCAGCTTAACGTTCGGTACGAATTCACCCCTCCACTTT.

This clone showed up just a few times. This chain uses TRBV28 with TRBJ2-5, with 9 bases fitting TRBD1. The V gene end was trimmed by 5 bases and the J gene end by 5 bases; junction bases not matched to a gene: 9. This CDR3 is built from 15 residues. From germline, CDR1 is MDHEN and CDR2 SYDVKM. CDR3 nucleotides: TGTGCCAGCAGTCTAGGGACAGGGTTAAGGGAGACCCAGTACTTC. Translated: CASSLGTGLRETQYF.

Only a few counts were recorded for this clone. This chain uses TRBV28 with TRBJ1-1, with TRBD1 matching over 9 bases. J was trimmed by 6 bases and V by 5 bases; bases with no gene match: 13. The germline gives CDR1 MDHEN, CDR2 SYDVKM. CDR3 size: 16 residues. This CDR3 reads CASSPQEGQGFPEAFF. CDR3 nucleotide sequence: TGTGCCAGCAGTCCACAAGAGGGACAGGGTTTCCCTGAAGCTTTCTTT.

This clone was seen a handful of times. This chain connects TRBV5-6 to TRBJ1-3, with D maybe TRBD1 (5 bases). Germline CDR1 is SGHDT and CDR2 is YYEEEE. With 2 bases removed from V and 1 base from J, the gap between germline ends came to 10 bases. CDR3 length: 15 residues. Written as DNA, the CDR3 is TGTGCCAGCAGCTTTAGGGGACTTTCTGGAAACACCATATATTTT. This translates into CASSFRGLSGNTIYF. The variable domain in full, completed from reference TRBV5-6 and TRBJ1-3, reads DAGVTQSPTHLIKTRGQQVTLRCSPKSGHDTVSWYQQALGQGPQFIFQYYEEEERQRGNFPDRFSGHQFPNYSSELNVNALLLGDSALYLCASSFRGLSGNTIYFGEGSWLTVV.

This clone occurred many times. This same CDR3 is encoded by further DNA sequences in the sample. The chain employs TRBV6-1 and TRBJ1-1; 9 nucleotides match TRBD1. Germline CDR1 reads MNHNS; CDR2 reads SASEGT. The CDR3 spans 14 residues. V shed 5 bases, J shed 2 bases, and the junction held 3 bases outside the gene matches. In DNA, the CDR3 is TGTGCCAGCAGTCGGACAGGGGAAAACACTGAAGCTTTCTTT. This codes for CASSRTGENTEAFF.

This rearrangement joins TRBV5-1 to TRBJ1-1, with 8 positions matching TRBD1. The CDR3 contains 22 residues. Unmatched junction bases numbered 24, after V lost 0 bases and J lost 2 bases. Germline V gene data show CDR1 as SGHRS and CDR2 as YFSETQ. The CDR3 region is CASSLAGRGRGGHAPNNTEAFF. CDR3 sequence (DNA): TGCGCCAGCAGCTTGGCAGGCAGGGGGCGCGGTGGGCATGCACCGAATAACACTGAAGCTTTCTTT.